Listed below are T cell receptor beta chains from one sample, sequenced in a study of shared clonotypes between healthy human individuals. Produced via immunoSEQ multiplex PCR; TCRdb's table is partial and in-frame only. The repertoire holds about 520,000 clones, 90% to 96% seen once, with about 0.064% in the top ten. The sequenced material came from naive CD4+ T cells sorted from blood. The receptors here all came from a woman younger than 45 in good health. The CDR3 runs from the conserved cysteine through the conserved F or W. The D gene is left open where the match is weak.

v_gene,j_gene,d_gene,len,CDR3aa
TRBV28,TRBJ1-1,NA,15,CASSPAPGQNTEAFF
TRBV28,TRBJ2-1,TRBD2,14,CASSPSGHVYEQFF
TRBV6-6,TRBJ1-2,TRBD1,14,CASRPGQGISGYTF
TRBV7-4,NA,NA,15,CASSLVQPKSYEQYF
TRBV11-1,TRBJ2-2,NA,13,CASSFVGSGELFF
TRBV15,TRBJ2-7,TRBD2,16,CATSRDQREGSYEQYF
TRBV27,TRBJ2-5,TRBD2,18,CASSLPLGLAGPQETQYF
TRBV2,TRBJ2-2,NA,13,CASRAKRTGELFF
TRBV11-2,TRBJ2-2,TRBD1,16,CASSSDRVPNTGELFF
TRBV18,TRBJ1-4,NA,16,CASSPPGAHTDEKLFF
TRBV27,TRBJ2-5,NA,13,CASSFNREETQYF
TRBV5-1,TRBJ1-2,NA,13,CASSLGQVYGYTF
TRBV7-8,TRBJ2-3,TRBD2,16,CASSLYLAGGADTQYF
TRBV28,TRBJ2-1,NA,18,CASSYTDTALTPSGEQFF
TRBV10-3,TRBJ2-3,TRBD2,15,CAISETSGSADTQYF
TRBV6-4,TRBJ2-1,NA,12,CASTGGGDEQFF
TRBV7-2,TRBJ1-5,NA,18,CASSLETSAGRLYQPQHF
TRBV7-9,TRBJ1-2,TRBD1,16,CASSEQGQILGYGYTF
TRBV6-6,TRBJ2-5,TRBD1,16,CASSYWGQADQETQYF
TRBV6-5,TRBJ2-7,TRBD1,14,CASTGTASSYEQYF
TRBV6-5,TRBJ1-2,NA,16,CASSYQNRESLYGYTF
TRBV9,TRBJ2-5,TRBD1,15,CASSVTAGGVQTQYF
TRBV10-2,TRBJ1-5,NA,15,CASSESSGGHQPQHF
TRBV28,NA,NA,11,CASSLDYEQYF
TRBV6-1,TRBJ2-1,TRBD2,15,CASTNLAGVTYEQFF
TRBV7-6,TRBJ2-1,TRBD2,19,CASSLALREGRGSYNEQFF
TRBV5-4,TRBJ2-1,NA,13,CASSTVVGNEQFF
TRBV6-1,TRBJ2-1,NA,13,CASRTDNSNEQFF
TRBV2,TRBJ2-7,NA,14,CASSGRTVSYEQYF
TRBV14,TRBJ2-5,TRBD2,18,CASNQEVAGLAVSETQYF
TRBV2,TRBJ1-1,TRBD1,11,CASRRQGWAFF
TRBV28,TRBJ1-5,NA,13,CASSLGQNQPQHF
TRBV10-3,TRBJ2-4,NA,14,CAISDGSGSNIQYF
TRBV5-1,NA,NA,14,CASSLTESSYEQYF
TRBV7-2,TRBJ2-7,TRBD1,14,CASSLGQVSYEQYF
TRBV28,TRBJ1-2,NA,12,CASSTGEDGYTF
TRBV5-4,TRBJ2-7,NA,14,CASSLEAGSYEQYF
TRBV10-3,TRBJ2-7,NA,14,CAIRGGQQTYEQYF
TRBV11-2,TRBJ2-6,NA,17,CASSFRTPAAWANVLTF
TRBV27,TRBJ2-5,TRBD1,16,CASSLTSRQGAEEQYF
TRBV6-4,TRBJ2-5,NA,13,CANPAPPRETQYF
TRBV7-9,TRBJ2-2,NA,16,CASSLTGATGPGELFF
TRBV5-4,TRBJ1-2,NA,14,CASSLAGANYGYTF
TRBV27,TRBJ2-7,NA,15,CASSRGIDVAYEQYF
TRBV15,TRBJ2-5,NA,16,CATSSGDWGVGETQYF
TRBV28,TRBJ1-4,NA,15,CASSLKGATNEKLFF
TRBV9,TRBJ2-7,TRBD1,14,CASSVGTASYEQYF
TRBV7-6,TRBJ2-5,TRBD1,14,CASSSGTGGETQYF
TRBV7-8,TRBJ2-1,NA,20,CASSHPPAAVAGLTYNEQFF
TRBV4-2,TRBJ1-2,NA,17,CASSQDRGLSMVYGYTF
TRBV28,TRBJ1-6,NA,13,CASSPVYNSPLHF
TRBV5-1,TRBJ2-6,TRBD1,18,CASSMTGQANSGANVLTF
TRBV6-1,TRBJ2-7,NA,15,CASKIRDSLLYEQYF
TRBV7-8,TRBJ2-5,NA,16,CASSPKRVDWGETQYF
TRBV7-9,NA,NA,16,CASSLELWGSSYEQYF
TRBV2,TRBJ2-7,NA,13,CATEDGAGYEQYF
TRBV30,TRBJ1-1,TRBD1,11,CACLRTGLSFF